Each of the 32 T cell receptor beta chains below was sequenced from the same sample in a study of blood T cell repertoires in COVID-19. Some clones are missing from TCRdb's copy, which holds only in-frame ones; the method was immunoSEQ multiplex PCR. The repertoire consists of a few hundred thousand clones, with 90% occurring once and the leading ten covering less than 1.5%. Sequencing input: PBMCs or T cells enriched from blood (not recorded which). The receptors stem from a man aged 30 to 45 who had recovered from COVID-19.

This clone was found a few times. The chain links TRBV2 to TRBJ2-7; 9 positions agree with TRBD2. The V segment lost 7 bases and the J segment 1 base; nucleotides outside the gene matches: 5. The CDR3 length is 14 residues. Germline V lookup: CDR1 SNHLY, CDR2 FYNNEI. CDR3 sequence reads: CASNQRGASYEQYF. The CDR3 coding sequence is TGTGCCAGCAACCAGCGGGGGGCTTCCTACGAGCAGTACTTC.

The CDR3 spells CASSLGQGDGNSPLHF. CDR3 coding DNA: TGCGCCAGCAGCTTGGGACAGGGCGATGGGAATTCACCCCTCCACTTT. The V and J genes are TRBV5-1 and TRBJ1-6; 7 bases agree with TRBD1. V was clipped by 0 bases and J by 7 bases; unmatched bases: 7. CDR1 and CDR2 from the germline V gene are SGHRS and YFSETQ. This CDR3 comprises 16 residues. Using reference TRBV5-1 and TRBJ1-6 for the parts outside the CDR3, the full variable domain is KAGVTQTPRYLIKTRGQQVTLSCSPISGHRSVSWYQQTPGQGLQFLFEYFSETQRNKGNFPGRFSGRQFSNSRSEMNVSTLELGDSALYLCASSLGQGDGNSPLHFGNGTRLTVT.

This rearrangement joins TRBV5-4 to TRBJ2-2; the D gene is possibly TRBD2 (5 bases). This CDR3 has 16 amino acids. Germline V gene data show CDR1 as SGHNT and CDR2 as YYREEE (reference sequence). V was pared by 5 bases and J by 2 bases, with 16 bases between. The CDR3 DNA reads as TGTGCCAGCAGACCCAACGGGGTACGAAACACCGGGGAGCTGTTTTTT. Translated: CASRPNGVRNTGELFF.

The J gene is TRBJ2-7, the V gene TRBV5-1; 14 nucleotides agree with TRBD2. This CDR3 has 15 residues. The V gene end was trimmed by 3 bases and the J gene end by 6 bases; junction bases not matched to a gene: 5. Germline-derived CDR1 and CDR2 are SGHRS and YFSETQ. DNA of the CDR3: TGCGCCAGCAGCTGGGCCGGGACTAGCGGGAGCGAGCAGTACTTC. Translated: CASSWAGTSGSEQYF.

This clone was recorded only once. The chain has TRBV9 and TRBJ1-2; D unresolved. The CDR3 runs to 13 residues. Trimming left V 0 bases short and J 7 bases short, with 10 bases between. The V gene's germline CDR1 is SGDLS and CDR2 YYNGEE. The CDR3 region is CASSVGVAAGYTF. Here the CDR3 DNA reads TGTGCCAGCAGCGTAGGTGTAGCGGCTGGCTACACCTTC.

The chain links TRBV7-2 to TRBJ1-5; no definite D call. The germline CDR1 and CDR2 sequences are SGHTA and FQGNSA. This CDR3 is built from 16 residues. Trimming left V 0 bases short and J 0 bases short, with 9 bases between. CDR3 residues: CASSLAGGNSNQPQHF. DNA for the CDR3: TGTGCCAGCAGCTTAGCTGGCGGAAATAGCAATCAGCCCCAGCATTTT.

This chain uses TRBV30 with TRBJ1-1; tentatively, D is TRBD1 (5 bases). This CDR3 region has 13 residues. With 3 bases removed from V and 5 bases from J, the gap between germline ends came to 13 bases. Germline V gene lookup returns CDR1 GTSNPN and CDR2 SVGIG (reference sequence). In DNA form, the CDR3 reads TGTGCCTGGAGGGTGCAGGGTTCAACTGAAGCTTTCTTT. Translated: CAWRVQGSTEAFF.

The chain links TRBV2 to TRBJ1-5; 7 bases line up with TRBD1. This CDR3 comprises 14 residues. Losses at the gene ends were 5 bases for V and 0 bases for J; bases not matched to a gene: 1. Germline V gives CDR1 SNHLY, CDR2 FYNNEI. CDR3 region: CASSRTGSNQPQHF. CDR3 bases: TGTGCCAGCAGTAGGACAGGTAGCAATCAGCCCCAGCATTTT.

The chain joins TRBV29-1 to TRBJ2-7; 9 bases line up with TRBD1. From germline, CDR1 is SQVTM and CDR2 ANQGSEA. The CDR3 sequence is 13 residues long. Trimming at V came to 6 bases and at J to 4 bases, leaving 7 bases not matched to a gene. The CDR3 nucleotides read TGCAGCGTCTCCGGGACAGGGCTGTACGAGCAGTACTTC. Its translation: CSVSGTGLYEQYF.

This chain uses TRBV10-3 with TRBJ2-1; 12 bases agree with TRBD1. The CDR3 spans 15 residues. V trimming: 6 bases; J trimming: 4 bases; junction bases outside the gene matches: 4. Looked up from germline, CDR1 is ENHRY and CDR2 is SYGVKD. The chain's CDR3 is CAISAGQGAYNEQFF. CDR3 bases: TGTGCCATCAGCGCGGGACAGGGGGCTTACAATGAGCAGTTCTTC.

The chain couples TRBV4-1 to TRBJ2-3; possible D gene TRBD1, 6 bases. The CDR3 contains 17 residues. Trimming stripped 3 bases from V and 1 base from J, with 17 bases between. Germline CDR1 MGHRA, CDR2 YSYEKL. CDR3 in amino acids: CASSQPNRVGGTDTQYF. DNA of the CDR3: TGCGCCAGCAGCCAGCCCAACAGGGTTGGGGGCACAGATACGCAGTATTTT.

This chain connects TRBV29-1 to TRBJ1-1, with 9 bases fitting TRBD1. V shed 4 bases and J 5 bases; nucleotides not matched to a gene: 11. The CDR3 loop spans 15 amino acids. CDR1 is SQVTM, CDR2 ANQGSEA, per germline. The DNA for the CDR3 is TGCAGCGTTGTATCCCAGGGACAGGGAGGAACTGAAGCTTTCTTT. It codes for CSVVSQGQGGTEAFF.

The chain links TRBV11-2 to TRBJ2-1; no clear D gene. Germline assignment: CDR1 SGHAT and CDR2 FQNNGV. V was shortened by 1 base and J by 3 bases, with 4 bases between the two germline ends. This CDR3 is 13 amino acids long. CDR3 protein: CASSLGNYNEQFF. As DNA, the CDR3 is TGTGCCAGCAGCTTAGGTAACTACAATGAGCAGTTCTTC.

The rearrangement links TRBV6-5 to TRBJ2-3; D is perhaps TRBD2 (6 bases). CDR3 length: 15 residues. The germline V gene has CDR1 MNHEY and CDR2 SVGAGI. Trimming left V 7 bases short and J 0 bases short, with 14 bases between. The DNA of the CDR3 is TGTGCCAGCACCTTAAGGCGGGGAAGCACAGATACGCAGTATTTT. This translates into CASTLRRGSTDTQYF.

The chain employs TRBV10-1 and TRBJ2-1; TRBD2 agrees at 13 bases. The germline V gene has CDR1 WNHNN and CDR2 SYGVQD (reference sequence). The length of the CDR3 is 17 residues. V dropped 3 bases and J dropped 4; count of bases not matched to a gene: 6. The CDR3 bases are TGCGCCAGCAGTGAACTAGCGGGAGGGCCAAATTACAATGAGCAGTTCTTC. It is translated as CASSELAGGPNYNEQFF.

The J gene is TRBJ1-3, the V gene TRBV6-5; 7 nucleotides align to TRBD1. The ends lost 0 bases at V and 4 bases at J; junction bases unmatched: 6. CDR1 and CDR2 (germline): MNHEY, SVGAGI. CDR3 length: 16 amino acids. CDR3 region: CASSYSPTGPGNTIYF. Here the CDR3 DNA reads TGTGCCAGCAGTTACTCCCCGACAGGGCCAGGAAACACCATATATTTT.

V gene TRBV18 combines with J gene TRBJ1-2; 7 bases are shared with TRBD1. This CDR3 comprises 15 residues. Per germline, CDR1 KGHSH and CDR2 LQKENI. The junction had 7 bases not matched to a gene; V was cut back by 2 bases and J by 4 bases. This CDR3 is CASSPSIGGPYGYTF. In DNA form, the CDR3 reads TGTGCCAGCTCACCATCGATAGGGGGCCCCTATGGCTACACCTTC. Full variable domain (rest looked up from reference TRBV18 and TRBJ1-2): NAGVMQNPRHLVRRRGQEARLRCSPMKGHSHVYWYRQLPEEGLKFMVYLQKENIIDESGMPKERFSAEFPKEGPSILRIQQVVRGDSAAYFCASSPSIGGPYGYTFGSGTRLTVV.

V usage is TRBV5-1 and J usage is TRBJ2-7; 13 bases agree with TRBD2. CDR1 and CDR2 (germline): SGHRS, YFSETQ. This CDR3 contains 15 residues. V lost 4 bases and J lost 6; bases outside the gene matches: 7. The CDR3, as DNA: TGCGCCAGCAGCGCAACTAGCGGGGGGGCAATCGAGCAGTACTTC. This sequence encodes CASSATSGGAIEQYF. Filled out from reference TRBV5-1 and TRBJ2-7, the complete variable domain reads KAGVTQTPRYLIKTRGQQVTLSCSPISGHRSVSWYQQTPGQGLQFLFEYFSETQRNKGNFPGRFSGRQFSNSRSEMNVSTLELGDSALYLCASSATSGGAIEQYFGPGTRLTVT.

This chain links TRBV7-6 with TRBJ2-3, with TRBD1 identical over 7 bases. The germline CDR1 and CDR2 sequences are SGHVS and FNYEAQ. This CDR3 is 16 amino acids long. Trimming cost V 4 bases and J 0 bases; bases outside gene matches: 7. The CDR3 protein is CASSSGQDFSTDTQYF. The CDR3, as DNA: TGTGCCAGCAGCTCCGGACAGGATTTTAGCACAGATACGCAGTATTTT.

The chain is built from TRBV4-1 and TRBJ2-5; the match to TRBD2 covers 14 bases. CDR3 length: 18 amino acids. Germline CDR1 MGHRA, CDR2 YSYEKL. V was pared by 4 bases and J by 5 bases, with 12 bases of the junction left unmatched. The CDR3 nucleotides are TGCGCCAGCAGCCTAGGACTAGCGGGAGGAGGGAGGGGGGAGACCCAGTACTTC. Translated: CASSLGLAGGGRGETQYF.

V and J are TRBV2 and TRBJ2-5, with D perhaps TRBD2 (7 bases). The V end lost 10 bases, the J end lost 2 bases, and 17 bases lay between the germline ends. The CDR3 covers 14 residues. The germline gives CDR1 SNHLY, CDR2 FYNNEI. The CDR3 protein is CATSGRGAQETQYF. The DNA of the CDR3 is TGTGCCACATCAGGACGGGGGGCTCAAGAGACCCAGTACTTC.

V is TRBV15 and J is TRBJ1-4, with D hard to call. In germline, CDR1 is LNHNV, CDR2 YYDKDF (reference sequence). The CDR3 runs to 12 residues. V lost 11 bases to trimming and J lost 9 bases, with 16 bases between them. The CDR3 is CASRSGSQKLFF. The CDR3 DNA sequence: TGTGCCTCACGGTCGGGATCTCAAAAACTGTTTTTT.

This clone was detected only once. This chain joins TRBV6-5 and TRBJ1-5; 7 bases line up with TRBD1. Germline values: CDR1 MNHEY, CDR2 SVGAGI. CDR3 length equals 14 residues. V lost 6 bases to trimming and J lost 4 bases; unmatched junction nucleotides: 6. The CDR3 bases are TGTGCCAGCAGCCGGGACAGCAGGAATCAGCCCCAGCATTTT. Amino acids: CASSRDSRNQPQHF.

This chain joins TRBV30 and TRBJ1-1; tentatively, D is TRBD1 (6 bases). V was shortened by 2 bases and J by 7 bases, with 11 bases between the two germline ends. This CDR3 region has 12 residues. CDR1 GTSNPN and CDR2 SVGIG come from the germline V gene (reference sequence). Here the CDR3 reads CAWSSTDSEAFF. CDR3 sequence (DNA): TGTGCCTGGAGTTCCACGGACAGTGAAGCTTTCTTT. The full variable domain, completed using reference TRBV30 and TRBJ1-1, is SQTIHQWPATLVQPVGSPLSLECTVEGTSNPNLYWYRQAAGRGLQLLFYSVGIGQISSEVPQNLSASRPQDRQFILSSKKLLLSDSGFYLCAWSSTDSEAFFGQGTRLTVV.

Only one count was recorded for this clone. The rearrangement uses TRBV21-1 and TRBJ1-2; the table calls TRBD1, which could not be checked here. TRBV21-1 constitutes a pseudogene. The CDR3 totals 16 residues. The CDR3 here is CASSKVGSPTHYGYTF. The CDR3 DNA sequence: TGTGCCAGCAGCAAAGTGGGCAGTCCAACCCACTATGGCTACACCTTC.

DNA of the CDR3: TGTGCCAGCAGCCCACTTGGACAGGGCAACGCTGAAGCTTTCTTT. It encodes CASSPLGQGNAEAFF. The chain has TRBV14 and TRBJ1-1; the match to TRBD1 covers 8 bases. The CDR3 runs to 15 residues. Germline values: CDR1 SGHDN, CDR2 FVKESK. V trimming: 4 bases; J trimming: 6 bases; junction bases outside the gene matches: 10.

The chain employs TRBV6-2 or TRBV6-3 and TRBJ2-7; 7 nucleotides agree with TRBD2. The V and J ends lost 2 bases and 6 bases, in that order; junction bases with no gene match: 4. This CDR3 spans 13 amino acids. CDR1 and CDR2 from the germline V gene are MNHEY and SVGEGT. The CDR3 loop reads CASSYGGGSEQYF. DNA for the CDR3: TGTGCCAGCAGTTACGGCGGGGGAAGCGAGCAGTACTTC.

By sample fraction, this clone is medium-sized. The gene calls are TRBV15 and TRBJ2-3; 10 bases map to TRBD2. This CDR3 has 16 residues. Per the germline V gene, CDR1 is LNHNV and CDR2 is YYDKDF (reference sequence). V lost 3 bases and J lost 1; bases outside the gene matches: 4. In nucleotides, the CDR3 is TGTGCCACCAGCAGGGAAGCGGGAGGGGGCACAGATACGCAGTATTTT. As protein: CATSREAGGGTDTQYF.

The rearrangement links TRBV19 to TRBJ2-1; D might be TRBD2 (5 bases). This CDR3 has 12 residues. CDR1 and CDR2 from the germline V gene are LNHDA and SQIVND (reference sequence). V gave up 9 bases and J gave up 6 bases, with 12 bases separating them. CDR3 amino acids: CASKPRGNEQFF. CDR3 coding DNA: TGTGCCAGCAAGCCTCGGGGCAATGAGCAGTTCTTC. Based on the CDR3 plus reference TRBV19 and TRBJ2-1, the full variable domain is DGGITQSPKYLFRKEGQNVTLSCEQNLNHDAMYWYRQDPGQGLRLIYYSQIVNDFQKGDIAEGYSVSREKKESFPLTVTSAQKNPTAFYLCASKPRGNEQFFGPGTRLTVL.

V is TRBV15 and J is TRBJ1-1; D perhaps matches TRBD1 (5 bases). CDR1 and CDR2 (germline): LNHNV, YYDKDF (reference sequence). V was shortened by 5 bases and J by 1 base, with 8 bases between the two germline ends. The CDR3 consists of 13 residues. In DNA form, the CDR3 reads TGTGCCACCAGCGGGACTTCGAACACTGAAGCTTTCTTT. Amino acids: CATSGTSNTEAFF.

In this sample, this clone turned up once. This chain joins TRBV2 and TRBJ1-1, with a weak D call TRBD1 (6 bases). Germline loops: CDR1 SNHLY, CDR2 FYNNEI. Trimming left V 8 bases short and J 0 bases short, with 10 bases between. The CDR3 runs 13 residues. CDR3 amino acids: CASGGQMNTEAFF. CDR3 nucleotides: TGTGCCAGCGGAGGACAGATGAACACTGAAGCTTTCTTT. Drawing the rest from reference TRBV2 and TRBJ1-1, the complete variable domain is EPEVTQTPSHQVTQMGQEVILRCVPISNHLYFYWYRQILGQKVEFLVSFYNNEISEKSEIFDDQFSVERPDGSNFTLKIRSTKLEDSAMYFCASGGQMNTEAFFGQGTRLTVV.

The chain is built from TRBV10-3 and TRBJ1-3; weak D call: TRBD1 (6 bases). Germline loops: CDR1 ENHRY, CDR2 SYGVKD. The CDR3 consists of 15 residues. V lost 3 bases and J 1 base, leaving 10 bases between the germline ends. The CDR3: CAISEPQGSGNTIYF. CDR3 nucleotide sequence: TGTGCCATCAGTGAACCTCAGGGGTCTGGAAACACCATATATTTT.